Shown below are 25 T cell receptor beta chains from a single sample sequenced in a study of Ad26.COV2.S vaccination and SARS-CoV-2 variants. Regarding treatment: roughly 19 received Ad26.COV2.S at low or high dose, single or two shots; 5 received placebo; per-sample allocation not given. All samples were drawn on day 63, counting from the first vaccine or placebo injection. Profiling relied on immunoSEQ multiplex PCR, and the TCRdb table lists in-frame clones only, not all of them. Here the sample spans some 270,000 clones, around 90% being singletons. Here the sequenced sample was peripheral blood, taken in a trial of Ad26.COV2.S vaccine versus placebo. Receptor source: a person aged 18-60 years who received the Ad26.COV2.S COVID-19 vaccine or a placebo.

Only a few counts were recorded for this clone. This chain connects TRBV18 to TRBJ1-5; no firm D call. V shed 3 bases and J shed 5 bases, with 14 bases lying between them. Germline V CDR1 and CDR2: KGHSH, LQKENI. The CDR3 extends over 15 amino acids. The CDR3: CASSPEGTPHQPQHF. CDR3 in DNA: TGTGCCAGCTCACCTGAGGGAACTCCACATCAGCCCCAGCATTTT.

CDR3 sequence (DNA): TGCGCCAGCAGCCAAATGGGTCAGCCCCAGCATTTT. It is translated as CASSQMGQPQHF. The chain employs TRBV4-3 and TRBJ1-5; D ambiguous. Per the germline V gene, CDR1 is LGHNA and CDR2 is YSLEER. The CDR3 sequence is 12 residues long. V lost 2 bases and J 6 bases, leaving 5 bases between the germline ends.

The V and J genes are TRBV6-5 and TRBJ1-1; 8 nucleotides match TRBD1. The germline gives CDR1 MNHEY, CDR2 SVGAGI. After removal of 6 bases from V and 5 bases from J, the junction contained 11 bases not matched to a gene. CDR3 length equals 15 residues. The DNA of the CDR3 is TGTGCCAGCAGAGCGGACAGGGCGCAGGGGACTGAAGCTTTCTTT. This codes for CASRADRAQGTEAFF.

This sequence joins TRBV12-3 or TRBV12-4 and TRBJ1-5; possibly TRBD1 for D (5 bases). CDR3 size: 12 residues. V dropped 7 bases and J dropped 4 bases, with 8 bases sitting between them. CDR3: CASMGGNQPQHF. CDR3 sequence (DNA): TGTGCCAGCATGGGGGGAAATCAGCCCCAGCATTTT.

The chain employs TRBV4-1 and TRBJ1-3; D is uncertain. The CDR3 has 17 residues. V was shortened by 0 bases and J by 4 bases, with 16 bases between the two germline ends. Germline V gene lookup returns CDR1 MGHRA and CDR2 YSYEKL. The CDR3 spells CASSQDQPPYAGNTIYF. In DNA, the CDR3 is TGCGCCAGCAGCCAAGACCAGCCGCCTTATGCCGGAAACACCATATATTTT.

The rearrangement joins TRBV2 to TRBJ1-2; D unresolved. The CDR3 extends over 14 amino acids. V was shortened by 4 bases and J by 8 bases, with 17 bases between the two germline ends. Germline CDR1 SNHLY, CDR2 FYNNEI. This CDR3 is CASSVSAAMEGYTF. The CDR3 DNA follows: TGTGCCAGCAGTGTAAGTGCAGCCATGGAAGGCTACACCTTC.

The CDR3 nucleotides read TGTGCCAGCATCGCGGGATGGGGACATGAGCAGTTCTTC. The encoded protein is CASIAGWGHEQFF. The chain recombines TRBV2 with TRBJ2-1, with TRBD2 as a possible D gene (6 bases). The CDR3 covers 13 residues. Trimming left V 7 bases short and J 8 bases short, with 15 bases between. CDR1 and CDR2 (germline): SNHLY, FYNNEI.

This chain uses TRBV18 with TRBJ2-1, with 11 bases fitting TRBD2. Losses at the gene ends were 3 bases for V and 9 bases for J; bases not matched to a gene: 10. This CDR3 region has 16 residues. CDR1 is KGHSH, CDR2 LQKENI, per germline. CDR3 nucleotide sequence: TGTGCCAGCTCACCGAGTATAGCGGGGGGGACCACTGAGCAGTTCTTC. It yields the protein CASSPSIAGGTTEQFF.

The rearrangement uses TRBV6-5 and TRBJ2-7; perhaps D is TRBD1 or TRBD2 (5 bases each). With 6 bases removed from V and 3 bases from J, the gap between germline ends came to 18 bases. This CDR3 comprises 15 residues. Germline V gene sequence: CDR1 MNHEY, CDR2 SVGAGI. This CDR3 is CASRRAFEGIYEQYV. DNA for the CDR3: TGTGCCAGCAGGCGGGCCTTCGAGGGGATCTACGAGCAGTACGTC.

This clone was counted a few times. The CDR3 DNA reads as TGCGCCAGCAGCCAAGACCCCGGGACTCCGAATCAGCCCCAGCATTTT. Protein product: CASSQDPGTPNQPQHF. This rearrangement joins TRBV4-1 to TRBJ1-5; weak D call: TRBD1 (5 bases). Germline CDR1 and CDR2: MGHRA and YSYEKL. The ends were cut back, 0 bases at V and 4 bases at J, with 13 bases in the middle. This CDR3 has 16 amino acids.

This sequence joins TRBV3-1 (or the pseudogene TRBV3-2) and TRBJ2-5, with a weak D call TRBD1 (5 bases). The CDR3 is 16 amino acids. V gave up 10 bases and J gave up 5 bases, with 26 bases separating them. Germline V lookup: CDR1 LGHDT, CDR2 YNNKEL (reference sequence). The CDR3 region has the DNA TGTGCCACCCGCCCATTCTCACAGGTTATAATGGAGACCCAGTACTTC. Its translation is CATRPFSQVIMETQYF.

The chain employs TRBV7-8 and TRBJ2-3; unclear D gene. V was cut by 1 base and J by 2 bases, with 10 bases left in between. CDR1 and CDR2 (germline): SGHVS, FQNEAQ. The CDR3 contains 15 residues. The CDR3 coding sequence is TGTGCCAGCAGCTTAGATAGGGCACACACAGATACGCAGTATTTT. This translates into CASSLDRAHTDTQYF.

This clone was picked up one time. The chain combines TRBV2 with TRBJ1-2; the D gene is possibly TRBD1 (5 bases). V lost 3 bases and J 5 bases, leaving 13 bases between the germline ends. The CDR3 runs 14 residues. Germline CDR1 reads SNHLY; CDR2 reads FYNNEI. The chain's CDR3 is CASSDRQRVYGYTF. The CDR3 nucleotides are TGTGCCAGCAGTGATCGACAGCGAGTATATGGCTACACCTTC.

This sequence joins TRBV5-1 and TRBJ2-7, with D possibly matching TRBD1 (6 bases). The length of the CDR3 is 15 residues. Germline-derived CDR1 and CDR2 are SGHRS and YFSETQ. V was clipped by 3 bases and J by 4 bases, with 17 bases between them. CDR3 coding DNA: TGCGCCAGCAGCTACAGGGACGCCACTAAATACGAGCAGTACTTC. Translated, it gives CASSYRDATKYEQYF.

CDR3 DNA sequence: TGTGCCAGCAGCTCCCAGGGACAGGGAAACGTCCTGACTTTC. Amino acid sequence: CASSSQGQGNVLTF. The chain recombines TRBV7-3 with TRBJ2-6, with TRBD1 identical over 9 bases. The CDR3 covers 14 residues. Trimming removed 4 bases from V and 10 bases from J; junction bases left unmatched: 5. Germline values: CDR1 SGHTA, CDR2 FQGTGA.

The CDR3 is CASSEALGSGANVLTF. CDR3 sequence (DNA): TGTGCCAGCAGTGAAGCCCTTGGATCTGGGGCCAACGTCCTGACTTTC. The V gene is TRBV6-1, the J gene TRBJ2-6; D gene uncertain. Germline values: CDR1 MNHNS, CDR2 SASEGT. This CDR3 comprises 16 residues. V was shortened by 0 bases and J by 1 base, with 7 bases between the two germline ends.

The J gene is TRBJ1-5, the V gene TRBV21-1; the DNA was not compared with TRBD1, the D call given in the table. TRBV21-1 is a pseudogene. This CDR3 has 17 amino acids. The CDR3 sequence: CASSKFRTDNSNQPQHF. CDR3 coding DNA: TGTGCCAGCAGCAAATTTCGGACGGACAATAGCAATCAGCCCCAGCATTTT.

This chain links TRBV7-9 with TRBJ2-3; D remains unclear. The length of the CDR3 is 16 residues. The V gene lost 4 bases and the J gene lost 1 base, with 15 bases spanning the gap. The germline gives CDR1 SEHNR, CDR2 FQNEAQ (reference sequence). The CDR3 loop reads CASSSPDRGGTDTQYF. The CDR3 DNA follows: TGTGCCAGCAGCTCACCTGACCGAGGAGGCACAGATACGCAGTATTTT.

The chain links TRBV16 to TRBJ1-2, with a possible D match to TRBD1 (5 bases). Deletions cut 0 bases from V and 8 bases from J, with 7 bases between. The CDR3 is 12 residues long. CDR1 and CDR2 from the germline V gene are KGHSY and FQNENV. CDR3 DNA: TGTGCCAGCAGCCAATCGGGGGACGGCTACACCTTC. Residues: CASSQSGDGYTF.

This clone was seen only a few times. The chain links TRBV7-9 to TRBJ1-3; no clear D. The CDR3 spans 15 residues. Germline values: CDR1 SEHNR, CDR2 FQNEAQ (reference sequence). V dropped 3 bases and J dropped 4 bases, with 13 bases sitting between them. CDR3 in amino acids: CASSFRGSYGNTIYF. Written as DNA, the CDR3 is TGTGCCAGCAGCTTTCGAGGCTCCTACGGAAACACCATATATTTT.

The gene calls are TRBV7-9 and TRBJ2-7; D is uncertain. The CDR3 extends over 13 amino acids. The germline gives CDR1 SEHNR, CDR2 FQNEAQ (reference sequence). Trimming left V 3 bases short and J 1 base short, with 7 bases between. The CDR3 region has the DNA TGTGCCAGCAGCTTTTTAGATTCCTACGAGCAGTACTTC. Translation gives CASSFLDSYEQYF.

The chain has TRBV25-1 and TRBJ2-7; a weak D match, TRBD2 (6 bases). The length of the CDR3 is 15 residues. Germline V CDR1 and CDR2: MGHDK, SYGVNS. V lost 4 bases and J 3 bases, leaving 16 bases between the germline ends. CDR3 region: CASSGPGENGYEQYV. Here the CDR3 DNA reads TGTGCCAGCAGTGGCCCGGGAGAAAACGGCTACGAGCAGTACGTC.

The J gene is TRBJ2-3, the V gene TRBV29-1; D tentatively fits TRBD1 or TRBD2 (5 bases each). There are 17 residues in the CDR3. The V end was cut by 1 base, the J end by 0 bases, with 17 bases between. CDR1 SQVTM and CDR2 ANQGSEA come from the germline V gene. CDR3: CSVEAPGTSTSTDTQYF. In DNA, the CDR3 is TGCAGCGTTGAAGCCCCCGGGACGTCGACTAGCACAGATACGCAGTATTTT.

This sequence joins TRBV5-6 and TRBJ2-1; D is unresolved. V lost 0 bases and J 5 bases, leaving 3 bases between the germline ends. Per germline, CDR1 SGHDT and CDR2 YYEEEE. The CDR3 extends over 12 amino acids. The CDR3 spells CASSLEDNEQFF. The CDR3 DNA reads TGTGCCAGCAGCTTGGAGGACAATGAGCAGTTCTTC.

The chain employs TRBV11-2 and TRBJ1-6, with TRBD1 as a possible D gene (6 bases). V lost 0 bases and J lost 13, with 13 bases in between. There are 14 residues in the CDR3. CDR1 and CDR2 (germline): SGHAT, FQNNGV. This CDR3 reads CASSLEQGTRPLHF. CDR3 DNA: TGTGCCAGCAGCTTAGAACAGGGCACAAGGCCCCTCCACTTT.